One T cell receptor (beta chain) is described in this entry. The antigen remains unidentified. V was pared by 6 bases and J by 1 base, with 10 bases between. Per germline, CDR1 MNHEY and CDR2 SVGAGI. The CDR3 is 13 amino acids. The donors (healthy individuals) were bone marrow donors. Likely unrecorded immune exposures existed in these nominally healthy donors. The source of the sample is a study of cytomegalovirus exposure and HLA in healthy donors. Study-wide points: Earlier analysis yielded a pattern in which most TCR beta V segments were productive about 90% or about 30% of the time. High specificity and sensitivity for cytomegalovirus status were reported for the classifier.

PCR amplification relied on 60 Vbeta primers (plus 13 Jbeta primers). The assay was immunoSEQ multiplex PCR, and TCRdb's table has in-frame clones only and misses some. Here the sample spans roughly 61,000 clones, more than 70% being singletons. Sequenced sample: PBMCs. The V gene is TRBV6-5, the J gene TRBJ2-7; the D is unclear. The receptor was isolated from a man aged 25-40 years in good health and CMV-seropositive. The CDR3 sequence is CASSLTVSYEQYF. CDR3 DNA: TGTGCCAGCAGCCTAACGGTATCCTACGAGCAGTACTTC.